The clone carrying this T cell receptor beta chain was observed a few times. Its antigen is not known. Via MiXCR, TCRdb re-called the reads, giving one row per CDR3 protein. The table includes hundreds of thousands of distinct CDR3 sequences, around 35% detected once. The data were obtained in a study of T cell repertoires in cytomegalovirus infection. V lost 4 bases and J lost 10; bases outside the gene matches: 6. The germline CDR1 and CDR2 sequences are LNHDA and SQIVND (reference sequence). CDR3 length equals 15 residues. The source was cultured PBMCs, collected from culture after CMV antigen stimulation. The J gene is TRBJ2-1, the V gene TRBV19; 14 nucleotides match TRBD2. This TCR came from a human donor in good health (CMV status not recorded). Some clones in this sample may be carry-over from other donors' samples. The CDR3 protein is CASSTGTSGSWEQFF. The CDR3 DNA follows: TGTGCCAGTAGTACAGGGACTAGCGGGAGCTGGGAGCAGTTCTTC.